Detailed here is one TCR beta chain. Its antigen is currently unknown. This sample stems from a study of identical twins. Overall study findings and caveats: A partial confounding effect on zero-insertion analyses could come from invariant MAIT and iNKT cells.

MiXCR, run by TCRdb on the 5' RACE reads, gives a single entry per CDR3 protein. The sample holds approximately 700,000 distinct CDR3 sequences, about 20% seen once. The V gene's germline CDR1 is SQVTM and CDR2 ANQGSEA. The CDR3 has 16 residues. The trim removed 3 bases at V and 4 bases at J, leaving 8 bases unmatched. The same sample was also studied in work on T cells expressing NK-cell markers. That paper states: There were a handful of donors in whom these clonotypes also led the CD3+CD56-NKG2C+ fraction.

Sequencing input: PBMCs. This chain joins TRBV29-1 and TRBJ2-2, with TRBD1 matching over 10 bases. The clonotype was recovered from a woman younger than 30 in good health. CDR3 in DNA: TGCAGCGTTGAGGGAGGTGGGACAGGGGTCACCGGGGAGCTGTTTTTT. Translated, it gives CSVEGGGTGVTGELFF.